The clone carrying this T cell receptor (beta chain) was detected a few times. Antigen specificity is unknown. Original methodology: Built for papillary thyroid cancer, a distant-metastasis classifier drew on CDR3 differences across clinicopathological groups. TCRdb called clones again from the PCR reads with MiXCR. In this record, the V and J calls reflect TCRdb's handling and not the investigators' own analysis. The table has under 20,000 clones, about 20% seen once; the top ten hold roughly 8.2%. These data are taken from a study of metastatic and nonmetastatic thyroid tumors. Study background: Across blood and tumor or nodule tissue, repertoires from malignant and benign thyroid patients were compared with one another. Overall study results and limits: Relative to benign nodules, malignant thyroid tumors were reportedly characterized by significantly elevated TCR beta diversity in blood and tumor.

All patients were treatment-naive before thyroid surgery. Sequencing was carried out using adjacent normal tissue. The clonotype originates from a female donor with papillary thyroid cancer or a benign thyroid nodule (not recorded which). Some clones in this sample may be carry-over from other donors' samples.

The chain's CDR3 is CASSYDDRGREYEQYF. DNA for the CDR3: TGTGCCAGCAGTTACGACGACAGGGGTCGAGAGTACGAGCAGTACTTC. The chain joins TRBV6-2 or TRBV6-3 to TRBJ2-7; 8 bases align to TRBD1. CDR1 is MNHEY and CDR2 is SVGEGT in the germline V gene. The trim removed 2 bases at V and 4 bases at J, leaving 10 bases unmatched. The CDR3 totals 16 residues.